A single sample gave rise to the 13 T cell receptor beta chains below, sequenced in a study of shared clonotypes between healthy human individuals. Some clones are missing from TCRdb's copy, which holds only in-frame ones; the method was immunoSEQ multiplex PCR. This sample has 150,000 to 200,000 clones, with approximately 95% found just once. Sequenced input: naive CD4+ T cells sorted from blood. Subset of the sample: CD45RA+ positively selected. The receptors come from a woman in her 30s in good health.

The V and J genes are TRBV19 and TRBJ2-2; D uncertain. V lost 1 base, J lost 4 bases, and 4 bases lay in between. The CDR3 covers 13 residues. Germline V lookup: CDR1 LNHDA, CDR2 SQIVND (reference sequence). The CDR3 region is CASSIAITGELFF. Here the CDR3 DNA reads TGTGCCAGTAGTATAGCCATCACCGGGGAGCTGTTTTTT.

The chain is built from TRBV19 and TRBJ2-5, with D possibly being TRBD1 or TRBD2 (5 bases each). This CDR3 has 15 amino acids. CDR1 and CDR2 from the germline V gene are LNHDA and SQIVND (reference sequence). Trimming shortened V by 5 bases and J by 4 bases, and 17 bases separated the two germline ends. The CDR3 bases are TGTGCCAGTAGTCCCTCCCCGGGGCCGACAGAGACCCAGTACTTC. Translating it yields CASSPSPGPTETQYF.

V gene TRBV4-1 combines with J gene TRBJ1-5; 7 bases fit TRBD1. The V gene end was trimmed by 0 bases and the J gene end by 5 bases; junction bases not matched to a gene: 13. The CDR3 totals 18 residues. Germline CDR1 is MGHRA and CDR2 is YSYEKL. The CDR3 DNA sequence: TGCGCCAGCAGCCAAGATTTTACGAGCGGGCAGGGGGATCAGCCCCAGCATTTT. As protein: CASSQDFTSGQGDQPQHF.

The chain carries TRBV30 and TRBJ1-2; maybe TRBD1 (5 bases). The CDR3 is made up of 13 amino acids. Germline CDR1 reads GTSNPN; CDR2 reads SVGIG (reference sequence). V lost 1 base and J 5 bases, leaving 11 bases between the germline ends. CDR3 residues: CAWSDQGNYGYTF. The CDR3 coding sequence is TGTGCCTGGAGTGACCAGGGTAATTATGGCTACACCTTC.

This clone has only one observation. The chain recombines TRBV11-2 with TRBJ2-5; 10 nucleotides match TRBD1. The assigned J gene may be wrong: the sequence end matches TRBJ2-7 better. Germline assignment: CDR1 SGHAT and CDR2 FQNNGV. The CDR3 runs to 14 residues. This CDR3 is CASSDSWTGGEQYF. CDR3 bases: TGTGCCAGCAGCGATAGTTGGACAGGGGGCGAGCAGTACTTC.

The V gene is TRBV19, the J gene TRBJ2-3, with D hard to call. The germline V and J ends were trimmed by 8 bases and 6 bases, with 21 bases remaining between them. This CDR3 comprises 15 residues. Germline V CDR1 and CDR2: LNHDA, SQIVND (reference sequence). Here the CDR3 reads CASSPGLPAPDTQYF. CDR3 in DNA: TGTGCCAGTTCCCCTGGTCTGCCCGCCCCTGATACGCAGTATTTT.

The chain joins TRBV6-5 to TRBJ1-5, with D maybe TRBD1 (6 bases). The germline gives CDR1 MNHEY, CDR2 SVGAGI. This CDR3 spans 15 amino acids. Deletions cut 5 bases from V and 0 bases from J, with 11 bases between. CDR3 amino acids: CASSPDRLSNQPQHF. The CDR3, as DNA: TGTGCCAGCAGTCCCGACAGGCTTAGCAATCAGCCCCAGCATTTT.

V gene TRBV29-1 combines with J gene TRBJ2-1; D is unresolved. The length of the CDR3 is 14 residues. Germline-derived CDR1 and CDR2 are SQVTM and ANQGSEA. Trimming cost V 3 bases and J 4 bases, with 13 bases left between them. The DNA for the CDR3 is TGCAGCGTTGAGTCAATAGTGCGGTACAATGAGCAGTTCTTC. Translation gives CSVESIVRYNEQFF.

This clone has only one observation. The CDR3 DNA follows: TGTGCCAGCAGCTTGGTAGCGGGAGGGCAGCGAGAGACCCAGTACTTC. It specifies CASSLVAGGQRETQYF. This chain connects TRBV5-4 to TRBJ2-5; 11 nucleotides line up with TRBD2. The CDR3 totals 16 residues. With 0 bases clipped from V and 4 bases from J, the junction kept 5 bases outside the gene matches. CDR1 is SGHNT, CDR2 YYREEE, per germline (reference sequence). The whole variable domain, remainder taken from reference TRBV5-4 and TRBJ2-5, is ETGVTQSPTHLIKTRGQQVTLRCSSQSGHNTVSWYQQALGQGPQFIFQYYREEENGRGNFPPRFSGLQFPNYSSELNVNALELDDSALYLCASSLVAGGQRETQYFGPGTRLLVL.

This rearrangement joins TRBV10-3 to TRBJ2-3; possible D gene TRBD2, 6 bases. With 9 bases removed from V and 1 base from J, the gap between germline ends came to 11 bases. The CDR3 extends over 13 amino acids. CDR1 ENHRY and CDR2 SYGVKD come from the germline V gene. CDR3 protein: CAMLAEGTDTQYF. CDR3 DNA: TGTGCCATGTTAGCGGAAGGCACAGATACGCAGTATTTT.

The chain carries TRBV20-1 and TRBJ2-5; D not certain. Germline lookup yields CDR1 DFQATT and CDR2 SNEGSKA (reference sequence). Trimming took 3 bases from V and 6 from J, leaving 8 bases between them. CDR3 length equals 11 residues. The CDR3 protein is CSASFGQTQYF. In DNA, the CDR3 is TGCAGTGCTAGTTTCGGACAGACCCAGTACTTC.

CDR3 bases: TGTGCCAGCACCTTTGGCGGGACCCAAGTCGAGCAGTACTTC. This codes for CASTFGGTQVEQYF. V is TRBV6-6 and J is TRBJ2-7; TRBD2 might be the D (6 bases). Between the trimmed V and J ends, which lost 7 bases and 6 bases, there was a span of 19 bases. This CDR3 has 14 amino acids. In germline, CDR1 is MNHNY, CDR2 SVGAGI (reference sequence).

This chain uses TRBV28 with TRBJ2-1, with D possibly matching TRBD2 (5 bases). The germline V and J ends were trimmed by 7 bases and 3 bases, with 19 bases remaining between them. Germline values: CDR1 MDHEN, CDR2 SYDVKM. The length of the CDR3 is 16 residues. CDR3 loop: CASNPSSPTSYNEQFF. The CDR3 DNA is TGTGCCAGCAACCCGAGTAGTCCCACTAGCTACAATGAGCAGTTCTTC.